This entry is about one TCR beta chain. Its cognate antigen is unknown. This sample stems from a study of cytomegalovirus exposure and HLA in healthy donors. Study-level findings and limits: It was reported that TCR beta sequences correctly inferred the HLA-A and HLA-B alleles for most subjects.

Germline values: CDR1 MRHNA, CDR2 SNTAGT. This CDR3 is 13 amino acids long. J gave up 4 bases and V 7 bases, and 2 bases lay outside the gene matches. Vbeta (60) and Jbeta (13) primers were used in the PCR. Produced via immunoSEQ multiplex PCR; TCRdb's table is partial and in-frame only. The data contain 120,000 or so clones, around 82% of them singletons. Sequenced material: PBMCs. This sequence originates from a woman aged 40-49 years in good health and CMV-seropositive. V usage is TRBV6-4 and J usage is TRBJ2-2; 8 positions match TRBD1. The CDR3 DNA sequence: TGTGCCAGCAAGGACAGGGTCACCGGGGAGCTGTTTTTT. It translates to CASKDRVTGELFF.